The clone carrying this T cell receptor beta chain was seen only a few times. This specimen belongs to a study of T-cell memory formation after mild COVID-19. TCRdb used MiXCR to reprocess the 5' RACE reads, holding one entry per CDR3 protein. The sample has around 390,000 distinct CDR3 sequences; about a sixth are singletons. CDR3 size: 14 residues. V was pared by 3 bases and J by 8 bases, with 5 bases of the junction left unmatched. This chain links TRBV12-3 or TRBV12-4 with TRBJ2-4; 9 bases are shared with TRBD1. Sequencing input: PBMCs or a T cell subset sorted from them (not recorded which). This receptor was identified in a man in his late teens or twenties who had mild COVID-19 (a few samples of this study predate the infection). Cell type and time point are not known. The CDR3 reads CASSFLRQGDIQYF. CDR3 nucleotides: TGTGCCAGCAGTTTTTTAAGACAGGGGGACATTCAGTACTTC.